Listed below are T cell receptor beta chains from one sample, sequenced in a study of CD8+CD57+ T cells in acquired aplastic anemia. TCRdb reprocessed the reads with MiXCR, giving one entry per CDR3 protein. The table has around 190,000 distinct CDR3 sequences, less than 50% seen once. Sequenced material: sorted CD4+, CD8+, or CD8+CD57+ T cells (not recorded which) from PBMCs. The receptor set was obtained from a human donor with aplastic anemia. Both conserved end residues are part of each CDR3. Rows give clone size only sometimes, using once, few, many, or a class for an expanded clone.

clone_size	v_call	j_call	cdr3_aa
few	TRBV24-1	TRBJ2-5	CATSDLDRGETQYF
few	TRBV2	TRBJ1-1	CASSEDSYTEAFF
.	TRBV5-6	TRBJ2-2	CAHTTTRELFF
many	TRBV2	TRBJ1-5	CASRAVYSNQPQHF
many	TRBV20-1	TRBJ2-3	CSARDPSVSTDTQYF
once	TRBV7-3	TRBJ2-5	CASNNGGEETQYF
.	TRBV20-1	TRBJ2-7	CSARDSSRGPTSSYEQYF
many	TRBV24-1	TRBJ2-1	CATSERPGGGAQSSYNEQFF
many	TRBV7-2	TRBJ2-7	CASSLGAYEQYF
few	TRBV29-1	TRBJ2-1	CSARSGYNEQFF
.	TRBV2	TRBJ2-7	CASQDQTSGRGREQYF
few	TRBV11-2	TRBJ2-1	CASSPTGIGNEQFF
many	TRBV6-4	TRBJ1-2	CASSVGQGSTYGYTF
.	TRBV29-1	TRBJ1-1	CSASVRGDTEAFF
few	TRBV19	TRBJ1-1	CASSTPQGLGTEAFF
many	TRBV6-2/TRBV6-3	TRBJ2-7	CASSYPRTGAYEQYF
many	TRBV6-1	TRBJ2-7	CASLRGALSYEQYF
.	TRBV10-1	TRBJ2-3	CASSAARSLDTQYF
.	TRBV24-1	TRBJ2-1	CATSDETGGYNEQFF
many	TRBV24-1	TRBJ2-1	CATSDYPGTASYNEQFF
few	TRBV18	TRBJ2-2	CASSPGSANTGELFF
many	TRBV20-1	TRBJ2-1	CSAPSTGTNEQFF
few	TRBV15	TRBJ2-5	CATSLRLAGGGETQYF
.	TRBV7-8	TRBJ2-5	CASSIGLKETQYF
.	TRBV5-1	TRBJ2-7	CASSLEQGITYEQYF
.	TRBV7-2	TRBJ1-2	CASSLSKGYGYTF
many	TRBV3-1	TRBJ2-1	CASRLSAYNEQFF
.	TRBV20-1	TRBJ2-5	CSALRQGHQETQYF
.	TRBV20-1	TRBJ1-6	CSARETGRESPLHF
.	TRBV5-7	TRBJ2-7	CASSVGQPYEQYF
.	TRBV24-1	TRBJ2-2	CATSGLGGAGELFF
.	TRBV19	TRBJ2-5	CASSISLAGGLQETQYF
.	TRBV2	TRBJ2-5	CASHTGVPFQETQYF
.	TRBV20-1	TRBJ1-6	CSAGTGGGWNNSPLHF
.	TRBV24-1	TRBJ2-7	CATSDFTGYEQYF
.	TRBV7-9	TRBJ1-1	CASSLTSMNTEAFF
.	TRBV2	TRBJ2-5	CASSQIADQVTQYF
many	TRBV6-1	TRBJ1-3	CASSPRQGNTIYF
.	TRBV20-1	TRBJ1-1	CSARTRDTEAFF
many	TRBV19	TRBJ1-2	CASRGQGAGFAGGYTF
.	TRBV20-1	TRBJ1-6	CSARGGLYNSPLHF
.	TRBV7-6	TRBJ2-1	CASSPRGPPYNEQFF
.	TRBV18	TRBJ2-7	CASSPPSRAAYEQYF
many	TRBV25-1	TRBJ2-7	CASSAADRDGNEQYF
few	TRBV2	TRBJ1-2	CASSDGSLYGYTF
.	TRBV29-1	TRBJ1-1	CSVVRELQGSRVGAEASF
once	TRBV29-1	TRBJ2-7	CSVKQGAGEQYF
.	TRBV18	TRBJ1-1	CASSPNRGPLYTEAFF
.	TRBV10-2	TRBJ1-6	CASAEVSVGHSPLHF
few	TRBV19	TRBJ1-1	CASSIGTGNTEAFF
.	TRBV29-1	TRBJ2-3	CSGGTDTQYF
.	TRBV5-4	TRBJ2-5	CASSPGLAVQETQYF
.	TRBV19	TRBJ2-5	CASSIPRGDQETQYF
.	TRBV7-2	TRBJ2-7	CASSLLGPPSLEQYF
many	TRBV5-4	TRBJ1-4	CASSTLGQGGEKLFF